This is a list of T cell receptor beta chains from one sample in a study of T cell repertoires in cytomegalovirus infection. TCRdb re-called the reads with MiXCR, one entry per CDR3 protein. Among roughly 600,000 distinct CDR3 sequences listed, roughly 24% were seen once. Specimen: CD8+ T cells from PBMCs. The source of these receptors is a human donor in good health (CMV status not recorded). Some clones in this sample may be carry-over from other donors' samples. Both conserved end residues are part of each CDR3. D genes are given only for firm matches. Where a row states a size, it is once, few, many or the class of an expanded clone; other rows omit it.

many	-	TRBV7-2	TRBJ1-2	TGTGCCAGCAACGGGGTGGACAGTGTTTATGGCTACACCTTC	CASNGVDSVYGYTF
-	-	TRBV7-8	TRBJ1-6	TGTGCCAGCAGCTTAGAGGGACGTTCCTATAATTCACCCCTCCACTTT	CASSLEGRSYNSPLHF
many	TRBD2	TRBV12-3/TRBV12-4	TRBJ2-5	TGTGCCAGCAGTCAAGCGGGGCAAGAGACCCAGTACTTC	CASSQAGQETQYF
-	-	TRBV29-1	TRBJ1-2	TGCTGCGTTGAAGATCTGATTTACAACTATGGCTACACCTTC	CCVEDLIYNYGYTF
-	-	TRBV13	TRBJ1-1	TGTGCCAGCAGCCCTAACCCAGGGGCTGAAGCTTTCTTT	CASSPNPGAEAFF
many	-	TRBV25-1	TRBJ1-1	TGTGCCAGCAGTGGCCCTCCTCCGAGGGATTTGAACACTGAAGCTTTCTTT	CASSGPPPRDLNTEAFF
-	TRBD1	TRBV7-8	TRBJ1-1	TGTGCCAGCACAGGGGGAGGCGACCTTGGGGCTTTCTTT	CASTGGGDLGAFF
few	TRBD2	TRBV6-5	TRBJ2-5	TGTGCCAGCAGTTACCTAGCGGGGAGTGGGGAGACCCAGTACTTC	CASSYLAGSGETQYF
many	-	TRBV7-2	TRBJ2-1	TGTGCCAGCAGGCCCCGGGACCACTCCTACAATGAGCAGTTCTTC	CASRPRDHSYNEQFF
many	TRBD2	TRBV7-9	TRBJ2-1	TGTGCCATCGCCCCCGTCGGGGCTAGCGGGGGTCCCTACAATGAGCAGTTCTTC	CAIAPVGASGGPYNEQFF
-	-	TRBV27	TRBJ2-5	TGTGCCAGCAGTCCCCGACAAGTCAACCAAGAGACCCAGTACTTC	CASSPRQVNQETQYF
-	TRBD2	TRBV7-6	TRBJ2-1	TGTGTCAGCAGCCCTACGTGGGGGGGAAGGGATGAGCAGTTCTTC	CVSSPTWGGRDEQFF
many	-	TRBV7-8	TRBJ1-2	TGTGCCAGCAGCTTAGTCCTTCTCTATGGCTACACCTTC	CASSLVLLYGYTF